This T cell receptor (beta chain) stems from a study of shared clonotypes between healthy human individuals. The table came from immunoSEQ multiplex PCR; TCRdb's copy has only in-frame clones and leaves some out. This sample carries some 2,500,000 clones, under 95% of them seen once, and the ten largest clones take approximately 0.37%. The study, taken as a whole, reports: Clonotype sharing among the donors was expected to vary with sequencing depth.

The sample holds one count of this clone. Its antigen is not identified. The clonotype originates from a man aged 18 to 30 in good health. Some clones in this sample may be carry-over from other donors' samples. The sequenced sample consisted of naive CD4+ T cells from PBMCs. As to subset: CD45RA+ positively selected.

CDR3 loop: CASSPLYSGSTDTQYF. The DNA for the CDR3 is TGTGCCAGCTCACCCTTATACTCAGGGAGCACAGATACGCAGTATTTT. The rearrangement joins TRBV18 to TRBJ2-3; possible D gene TRBD1, 5 bases. Deletions cut 3 bases from V and 0 bases from J, with 13 bases between. Germline V gives CDR1 KGHSH, CDR2 LQKENI. This CDR3 contains 16 residues.